This TCR beta chain comes out of a study of cytomegalovirus exposure and HLA in healthy donors. The PCR had 60 Vbeta and 13 Jbeta primers. Produced via immunoSEQ multiplex PCR; TCRdb's table is partial and in-frame only. The table lists about 160,000 clones, almost 80% of them singletons. Of note for this clone: One end of the junction does not line up with germline, which may come from a read error.

The V gene's germline CDR1 is SQVTM and CDR2 ANQGSEA. The CDR3 contains 9 residues. The source material was PBMCs. The TCR sequence derives from a man aged 30 to 45 in good health and CMV-seronegative. The V and J genes are TRBV29-1 and TRBJ1-2; D unresolved. Written as DNA, the CDR3 is TGCAGCGTTGAACGGGAAAATGCCTTC. Its protein is CSVERENAF.